The rows below give T cell receptor beta chains drawn from one sample of a study of blood T cell repertoires in COVID-19. Sequencing was performed with immunoSEQ multiplex PCR; in TCRdb, only in-frame clones are kept and a portion is missing. The table shows some 38,000 clones, with 90% occurring only once. The specimen sequenced was peripheral blood. These TCRs come from a man aged 55 to 70 with active or convalescent COVID-19. The CDR3 runs from the conserved cysteine through the conserved F or W. The D gene is left open where the match is weak.

>18|TRBV3-1/TRBV3-2|TRBD2|TRBJ2-7
CASSPDQTSGRVIYEQYF
TGTGCCAGCAGCCCTGATCAAACTAGCGGGAGAGTCATTTACGAGCAGTACTTC
>16|TRBV18|TRBD1|TRBJ1-5
CASSPDRADSNQPQHF
TGTGCCAGCTCACCCGACAGGGCGGATAGCAATCAGCCCCAGCATTTT
>12|TRBV10-3|NA|TRBJ2-7
CAISAAQREQYF
TGTGCCATCAGTGCCGCCCAGAGGGAGCAGTACTTC
>13|TRBV11-2|NA|TRBJ1-1
CASSFGRDTEAFF
TGTGCCAGCAGCTTTGGCAGGGACACTGAAGCTTTCTTT
>15|TRBV7-3|TRBD2|TRBJ2-1
CASSPQSGKNNEQFF
TGTGCCAGCAGCCCCCAGAGCGGGAAGAACAATGAGCAGTTCTTC
>12|TRBV5-1|NA|TRBJ2-1
CASSSTGNEQFF
TGCGCCAGCAGCTCTACGGGCAATGAGCAGTTCTTC
>16|TRBV5-4|TRBD2|TRBJ2-7
CASRPGLAGNSYEQYF
TGTGCCAGCAGGCCAGGACTAGCGGGAAACTCCTACGAGCAGTACTTC
>13|TRBV28|TRBD1|TRBJ1-4
CASATGAEGKLFF
TGTGCCAGCGCGACAGGGGCCGAAGGAAAACTGTTTTTT
>13|TRBV11-3|NA|TRBJ2-3
CASSFRGADTQYF
TGTGCCAGCAGCTTCAGGGGGGCAGATACGCAGTATTTT
>15|TRBV4-2|NA|TRBJ1-2
CASSQAMTAIYGYTF
TGTGCCAGCAGCCAAGCGATGACAGCCATCTATGGCTACACCTTC
>15|TRBV4-1|NA|TRBJ2-3
CASRRTGTLTDTQYF
TGCGCCAGCAGGAGAACCGGGACTTTAACAGATACGCAGTATTTT
>14|TRBV30|TRBD1|TRBJ1-4
CAWSVDRGREKLFF
TGTGCCTGGAGTGTCGACAGGGGGAGAGAAAAACTGTTTTTT
>15|TRBV29-1|TRBD2|TRBJ2-7
CSVEGPERESYEQYF
TGCAGCGTTGAGGGTCCAGAGCGGGAGTCTTACGAGCAGTACTTC
>14|TRBV28|TRBD1|TRBJ1-2
CASGPTGLGYGYTF
TGTGCCAGCGGGCCGACAGGGTTAGGCTATGGCTACACCTTC
>18|TRBV27|NA|TRBJ2-7
CASSLGFVSRGSSYEQYF
TGTGCCAGCAGTTTAGGATTTGTGAGTCGGGGAAGTTCCTACGAGCAGTACTTC